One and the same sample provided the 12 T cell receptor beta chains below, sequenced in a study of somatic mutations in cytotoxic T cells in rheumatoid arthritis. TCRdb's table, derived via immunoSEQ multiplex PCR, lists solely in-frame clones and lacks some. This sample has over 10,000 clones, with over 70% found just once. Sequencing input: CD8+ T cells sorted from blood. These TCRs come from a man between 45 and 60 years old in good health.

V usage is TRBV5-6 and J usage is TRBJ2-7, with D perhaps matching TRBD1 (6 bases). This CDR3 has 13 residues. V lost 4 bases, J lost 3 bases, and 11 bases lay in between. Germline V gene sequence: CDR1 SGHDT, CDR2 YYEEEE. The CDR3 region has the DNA TGTGCCAGCAGCGGAATGGACAGCTACGAGCAGTACGTC. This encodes CASSGMDSYEQYV.

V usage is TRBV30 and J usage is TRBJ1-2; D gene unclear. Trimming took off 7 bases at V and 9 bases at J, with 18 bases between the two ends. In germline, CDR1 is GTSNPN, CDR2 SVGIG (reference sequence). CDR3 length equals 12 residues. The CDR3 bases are TGTGCCTTCGGTACAGTGGGAGTTCGCTACACCTTC. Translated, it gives CAFGTVGVRYTF.

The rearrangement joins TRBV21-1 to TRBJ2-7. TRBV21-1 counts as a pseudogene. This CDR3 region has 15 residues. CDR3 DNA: TGTGCCAGCAGCAATAAAGAACAGGAGGCCTACGAGCAGTACTTC. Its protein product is CASSNKEQEAYEQYF.

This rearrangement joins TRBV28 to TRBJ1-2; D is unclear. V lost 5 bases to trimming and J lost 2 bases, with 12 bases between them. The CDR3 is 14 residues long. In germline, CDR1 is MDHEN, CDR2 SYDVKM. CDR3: CASSERTGNYGYTF. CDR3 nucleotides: TGTGCCAGCAGTGAGCGTACGGGAAACTATGGCTACACCTTC.

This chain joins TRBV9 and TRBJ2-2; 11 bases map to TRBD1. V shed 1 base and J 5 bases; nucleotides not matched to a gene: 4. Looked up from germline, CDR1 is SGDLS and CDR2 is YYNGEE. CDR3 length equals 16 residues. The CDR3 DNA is TGTGCCAGCAGCGTATACGGGACAGGGGGAACCGGGGAGCTGTTTTTT. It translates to CASSVYGTGGTGELFF.

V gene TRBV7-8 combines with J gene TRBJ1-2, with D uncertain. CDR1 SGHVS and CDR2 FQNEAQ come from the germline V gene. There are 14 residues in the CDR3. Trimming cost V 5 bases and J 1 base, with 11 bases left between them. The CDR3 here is CASSELTVNYGYTF. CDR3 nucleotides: TGTGCCAGCAGCGAATTGACGGTTAACTATGGCTACACCTTC.

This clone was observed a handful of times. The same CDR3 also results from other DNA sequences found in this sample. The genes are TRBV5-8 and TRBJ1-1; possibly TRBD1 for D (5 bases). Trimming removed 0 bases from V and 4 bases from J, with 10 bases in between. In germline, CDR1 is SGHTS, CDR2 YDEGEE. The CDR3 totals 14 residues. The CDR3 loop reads CASSLEGVRTEAFF. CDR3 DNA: TGTGCCAGCAGCTTGGAAGGGGTCCGCACTGAAGCTTTCTTT.

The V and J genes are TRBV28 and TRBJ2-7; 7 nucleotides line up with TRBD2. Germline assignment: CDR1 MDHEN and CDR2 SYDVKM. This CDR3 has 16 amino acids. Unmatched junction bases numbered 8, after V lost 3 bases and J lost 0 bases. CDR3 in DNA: TGTGCCAGCAGTTTTGTTTCTAGCGGCAGCTCCTACGAGCAGTACTTC. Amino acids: CASSFVSSGSSYEQYF.

The DNA of the CDR3 is TGTGCCATCAGCGACCCAGGACAGGATAATTCACCCCTCCACTTT. Amino acid sequence: CAISDPGQDNSPLHF. This chain links TRBV10-3 with TRBJ1-6, with 7 nucleotides matching TRBD1. Germline trimming cut 6 bases from V and 5 bases from J; bases unmatched to any gene: 7. The CDR3 has 15 amino acids. The germline V gene encodes CDR1 ENHRY and CDR2 SYGVKD.

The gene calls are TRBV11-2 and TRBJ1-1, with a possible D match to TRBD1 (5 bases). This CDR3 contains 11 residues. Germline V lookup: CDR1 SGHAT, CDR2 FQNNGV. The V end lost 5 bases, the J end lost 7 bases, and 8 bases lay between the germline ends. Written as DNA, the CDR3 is TGTGCCAGCAGCCACAGGTATGAAGCTTTCTTT. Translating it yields CASSHRYEAFF.

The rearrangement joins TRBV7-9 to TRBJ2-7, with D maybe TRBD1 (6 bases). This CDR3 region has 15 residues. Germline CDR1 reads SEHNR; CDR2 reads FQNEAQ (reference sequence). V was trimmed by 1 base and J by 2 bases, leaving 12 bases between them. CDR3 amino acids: CASSLVVGQTYEQYF. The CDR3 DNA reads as TGTGCCAGCAGCTTAGTGGTTGGACAGACCTACGAGCAGTACTTC.

The CDR3 region has the DNA TGTGCCAGCAGCCAGCTGGGGGGTGGGACCGGGGAGCTGTTTTTT. Its protein product is CASSQLGGGTGELFF. V and J are TRBV11-3 and TRBJ2-2; possibly TRBD2 for D (6 bases). The V and J ends lost 5 bases and 5 bases respectively, with 15 bases between them. CDR1 is SGHNT and CDR2 is YENEEA in the germline V gene. The CDR3 totals 15 residues.